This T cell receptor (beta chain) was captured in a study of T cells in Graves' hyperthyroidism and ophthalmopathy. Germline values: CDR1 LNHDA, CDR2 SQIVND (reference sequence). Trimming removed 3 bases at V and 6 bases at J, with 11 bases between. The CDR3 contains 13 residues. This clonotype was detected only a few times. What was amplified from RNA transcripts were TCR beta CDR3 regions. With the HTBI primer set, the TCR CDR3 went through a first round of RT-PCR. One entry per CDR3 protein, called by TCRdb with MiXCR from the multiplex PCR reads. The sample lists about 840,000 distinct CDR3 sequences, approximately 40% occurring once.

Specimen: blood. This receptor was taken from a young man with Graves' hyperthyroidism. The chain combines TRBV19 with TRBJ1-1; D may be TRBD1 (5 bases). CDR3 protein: CASSIGGMSEAFF. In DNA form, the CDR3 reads TGTGCCAGTAGTATCGGGGGGATGTCTGAAGCTTTCTTT.